The sequence of this T cell receptor beta chain was determined in a study of blood T cell repertoires in COVID-19. Study context: Acute and convalescent COVID-19 samples came from the United States, Italy and Spain. In each case, the material was cDNA or gDNA derived from T cells, B-cell-depleted T cells, or PBMCs.

In the original analysis: Amplifying reference gene primers gave estimates of nucleated cell counts. Method: immunoSEQ multiplex PCR; TCRdb's copy keeps in-frame clones and lacks some. V, J and clone size reflect that table, while D and trimming were determined from the DNA. This sample has approximately 140,000 clones; 86% occur once, and the top ten carry 8.2%. Germline CDR1 and CDR2: SGHNT and YYREEE (reference sequence). The CDR3 consists of 14 residues. Trimming removed 5 bases at V and 4 bases at J, with 14 bases between. The origin of this receptor is a woman aged 55-69 years with acute or convalescent COVID-19. Source material: peripheral blood. The chain uses TRBV5-4 and TRBJ2-3; TRBD1 might be the D (5 bases). CDR3 residues: CASRDLGASDTQYF. For the CDR3, the DNA is TGTGCCAGCAGGGACCTTGGGGCCTCAGATACGCAGTATTTT.